The 18 T cell receptor beta chains below were found in one sample sequenced in a study of blood T cell repertoires in COVID-19. Here immunoSEQ multiplex PCR was the method, and the copy in TCRdb shows in-frame clones only, minus some. The sample lists about 70,000 clones; about nine tenths were seen once. Source material: peripheral blood. The receptors were sampled from an older woman with acute or convalescent COVID-19.

In this sample, this clone turned up a few times. The chain employs TRBV28 and TRBJ1-4, with a tentative D call TRBD1 (5 bases). Trimming pared 2 bases from V and 10 bases from J, leaving 8 bases between. CDR1 MDHEN and CDR2 SYDVKM come from the germline V gene. This CDR3 is 12 amino acids long. Here the CDR3 DNA reads TGTGCCAGCAGTTTAAGGGGTGGAAAACTGTTTTTT. It yields the protein CASSLRGGKLFF.

The V and J genes are TRBV28 and TRBJ1-5; tentative D call: TRBD1 (6 bases). The CDR3 totals 13 residues. Trimming shortened V by 11 bases and J by 3 bases, and 14 bases separated the two germline ends. Germline CDR1 is MDHEN and CDR2 is SYDVKM. The CDR3 DNA reads as TGTGCCTCTGGGGGGGGCAACAATCAGCCCCAGCATTTT. Residues: CASGGGNNQPQHF.

This clone was detected once. The chain links TRBV3-1 (or the pseudogene TRBV3-2) to TRBJ1-2; perhaps TRBD1 as D (6 bases). There are 12 residues in the CDR3. V shed 4 bases and J shed 6 bases, with 9 bases lying between them. The germline V gene encodes CDR1 LGHDT and CDR2 YNNKEL (reference sequence). The CDR3 loop is CASSLSGDGYTF. CDR3 DNA: TGTGCCAGCAGCCTCTCAGGGGATGGCTACACCTTC.

This clone was seen only a few times. The chain has TRBV7-9 and TRBJ2-1; TRBD2 is a possible D gene (6 bases). CDR3 length: 15 residues. Germline V lookup: CDR1 SEHNR, CDR2 FQNEAQ (reference sequence). V lost 6 bases to trimming and J lost 0 bases, with 12 bases between them. The CDR3 loop reads CASRPTGSSYNEQFF. CDR3 DNA sequence: TGTGCCAGCAGGCCTACCGGGAGCTCCTACAATGAGCAGTTCTTC.

This chain links TRBV19 with TRBJ2-7; possibly TRBD2 for D (5 bases). Germline CDR1 and CDR2: LNHDA and SQIVND (reference sequence). V was cut by 3 bases and J by 3 bases, with 9 bases left in between. CDR3 length: 13 amino acids. In DNA, the CDR3 is TGTGCCAGTAGTATGAGGGCAGACTACGAGCAGTACTTC. Its translation is CASSMRADYEQYF.

V gene TRBV9 combines with J gene TRBJ1-1; no clear D. Germline V gene lookup returns CDR1 SGDLS and CDR2 YYNGEE. The CDR3 contains 15 residues. Trimming shortened V by 4 bases and J by 0 bases, and 13 bases separated the two germline ends. Here the CDR3 reads CASSPRGGLNTEAFF. The CDR3 coding sequence is TGTGCCAGCAGCCCGCGGGGAGGGTTGAACACTGAAGCTTTCTTT. The variable domain in full, with the rest retrieved from reference TRBV9 and TRBJ1-1, is DSGVTQTPKHLITATGQRVTLRCSPRSGDLSVYWYQQSLDQGLQFLIQYYNGEERAKGNILERFSAQQFPDLHSELNLSSLELGDSALYFCASSPRGGLNTEAFFGQGTRLTVV.

This rearrangement joins TRBV28 to TRBJ1-4; TRBD1 agrees at 7 bases. Per germline, CDR1 MDHEN and CDR2 SYDVKM. The CDR3 has 14 amino acids. Trimming removed 6 bases from V and 6 bases from J; junction bases left unmatched: 7. The CDR3 loop is CASSYSGQDEKLFF. DNA of the CDR3: TGTGCCAGCAGCTACTCCGGACAGGATGAAAAACTGTTTTTT.

The chain has TRBV5-1 and TRBJ2-1; 9 bases agree with TRBD1. The germline CDR1 and CDR2 sequences are SGHRS and YFSETQ. The CDR3 length is 15 residues. V lost 4 bases and J lost 4; bases outside the gene matches: 6. For the CDR3, the DNA is TGCGCCAGCAGCCCAACCGGGACAGGGTACAATGAGCAGTTCTTC. Translation: CASSPTGTGYNEQFF.

The chain uses TRBV5-4 and TRBJ2-3, with 10 bases identical to TRBD1. The junction had 10 bases not matched to a gene; V was cut back by 4 bases and J by 5 bases. Germline V lookup: CDR1 SGHNT, CDR2 YYREEE (reference sequence). CDR3 length equals 16 residues. In nucleotides, the CDR3 is TGTGCCAGCAGCCCCGAAGGACAGGGGGTCTTAGATACGCAGTATTTT. As protein: CASSPEGQGVLDTQYF.

This rearrangement joins TRBV19 to TRBJ1-1; tentatively, D is TRBD1 (6 bases). CDR1 is LNHDA and CDR2 is SQIVND in the germline V gene (reference sequence). Between the trimmed V and J ends, which lost 9 bases and 1 base, there was a span of 12 bases. This CDR3 region has 13 residues. DNA of the CDR3: TGTGCCAGCACAGGGATAGGGAACACTGAAGCTTTCTTT. This translates into CASTGIGNTEAFF. Supplemented by reference TRBV19 and TRBJ1-1, the full variable domain reads DGGITQSPKYLFRKEGQNVTLSCEQNLNHDAMYWYRQDPGQGLRLIYYSQIVNDFQKGDIAEGYSVSREKKESFPLTVTSAQKNPTAFYLCASTGIGNTEAFFGQGTRLTVV.

The chain is built from TRBV20-1 and TRBJ2-7; possible D gene TRBD2, 5 bases. Germline CDR1 and CDR2: DFQATT and SNEGSKA (reference sequence). The CDR3 sequence is 11 residues long. Trimming took off 1 base at V and 5 bases at J, with 6 bases between the two ends. The DNA for the CDR3 is TGCAGTGCTAGAGGGGAGAACGAGCAGTACTTC. Translating gives CSARGENEQYF.

The chain has TRBV19 and TRBJ2-2; TRBD1 agrees at 8 bases. The CDR3 covers 15 residues. Trimming at V came to 1 base and at J to 6 bases, leaving 4 bases not matched to a gene. CDR1 is LNHDA, CDR2 SQIVND, per germline (reference sequence). CDR3 sequence reads: CASSIVQGAPGELFF. CDR3 coding DNA: TGTGCCAGTAGTATAGTTCAGGGGGCGCCCGGGGAGCTGTTTTTT. Using reference TRBV19 and TRBJ2-2 for the parts outside the CDR3, the full variable domain is DGGITQSPKYLFRKEGQNVTLSCEQNLNHDAMYWYRQDPGQGLRLIYYSQIVNDFQKGDIAEGYSVSREKKESFPLTVTSAQKNPTAFYLCASSIVQGAPGELFFGEGSRLTVL.

The rearrangement links TRBV10-3 to TRBJ1-2; TRBD1 agrees at 8 bases. The junction had 7 bases not matched to a gene; V was cut back by 3 bases and J by 4 bases. Germline values: CDR1 ENHRY, CDR2 SYGVKD. There are 15 residues in the CDR3. CDR3 bases: TGTGCCATCAGTGATAAAACTGACAGGGGCTATGGCTACACCTTC. This sequence encodes CAISDKTDRGYGYTF.

The V call is TRBV7-9, the J call TRBJ1-1; tentative D call: TRBD1 (6 bases). The V gene lost 6 bases and the J gene lost 5 bases, with 16 bases spanning the gap. The CDR3 loop spans 14 amino acids. Per germline, CDR1 SEHNR and CDR2 FQNEAQ (reference sequence). CDR3 nucleotides: TGTGCCAGCAGGTCCGACGGGGGGCGTACTGAAGCTTTCTTT. It yields the protein CASRSDGGRTEAFF.

The V call is TRBV6-1, the J call TRBJ1-2; tentative D call: TRBD1 (5 bases). Germline V lookup: CDR1 MNHNS, CDR2 SASEGT. V lost 1 base, J lost 4 bases, and 7 bases lay in between. The CDR3 runs to 13 residues. DNA for the CDR3: TGTGCCAGCAGTGAAGTTGGGGCCTATGGCTACACCTTC. Protein sequence: CASSEVGAYGYTF.

This clone was seen just once. The J gene is TRBJ1-2, the V gene TRBV3-1 (or the pseudogene TRBV3-2); no firm D call. This CDR3 contains 15 residues. Germline-derived CDR1 and CDR2 are LGHDT and YNNKEL (reference sequence). Trimming removed 0 bases at V and 0 bases at J, with 8 bases between. The CDR3 nucleotides are TGTGCCAGCAGCCAAGATCAACTCACTAACTATGGCTACACCTTC. This encodes CASSQDQLTNYGYTF.

The chain joins TRBV5-1 to TRBJ1-6; TRBD1 is a possible D gene (5 bases). Germline assignment: CDR1 SGHRS and CDR2 YFSETQ. V was clipped by 0 bases and J by 6 bases, with 7 bases between them. This CDR3 comprises 14 residues. DNA for the CDR3: TGCGCCAGCAGCTTGGTTCAGGGTAATTCACCCCTCCACTTT. Protein sequence: CASSLVQGNSPLHF.

The chain has TRBV4-2 and TRBJ2-3; 9 nucleotides match TRBD2. V lost 0 bases and J lost 1; bases outside the gene matches: 2. Germline loops: CDR1 LGHNA, CDR2 YNFKEQ. The CDR3 spans 16 residues. DNA of the CDR3: TGTGCCAGCAGCCAAGATTTAGCGGGGGGCACAGATACGCAGTATTTT. Protein: CASSQDLAGGTDTQYF.